This T cell receptor beta chain appears in the sequencing data of a study of blood T cell repertoires in COVID-19. Profiled with immunoSEQ multiplex PCR; TCRdb holds only in-frame clones, not every one. The sample shows about 24,000 clones, roughly 89% of them seen only once. The specimen was peripheral blood. The TCR sequence derives from a man between 65 and 85 years old with COVID-19, enrolled during active disease.

In DNA, the CDR3 is TGCGCCAGCAGCTTGGAGCAGGGCCACGAGCAGTACTTC. It is translated as CASSLEQGHEQYF. The J gene is TRBJ2-7, the V gene TRBV5-1; D possibly corresponds to TRBD1 (5 bases). Germline lookup yields CDR1 SGHRS and CDR2 YFSETQ. This CDR3 contains 13 residues. The V end was cut by 0 bases, the J end by 5 bases, with 9 bases between.